Detailed here is one T cell receptor beta chain. Its antigen remains unknown. The entry originates in a study of T cells in lung cancer brain metastases. Study-wide findings and caveats: Few clones were shared between paired lesions (mean Morisita approximately 0.24); most were lesion-specific.

Profiling relied on immunoSEQ multiplex PCR, and the TCRdb table lists in-frame clones only, not all of them. Here the sample spans about 2,500 clones, over 80% being singletons. The sample was tumor tissue from a brain metastasis. The sequence was obtained from a man aged 65 to 79 with non-small cell lung cancer that had spread to the brain.

As DNA, the CDR3 is TGTGCCACCAGAAGGGGCCCTGACACCGGGGAGCTGTTTTTT. It translates to CATRRGPDTGELFF. The genes are TRBV15 and TRBJ2-2; D might be TRBD1 (5 bases). The germline gives CDR1 LNHNV, CDR2 YYDKDF (reference sequence). V lost 6 bases to trimming and J lost 3 bases, with 11 bases between them. The CDR3 is 14 residues long. Combining the CDR3 with reference TRBV15 and TRBJ2-2 gives the whole variable domain DAMVIQNPRYQVTQFGKPVTLSCSQTLNHNVMYWYQQKSSQAPKLLFHYYDKDFNNEADTPDNFQSRRPNTSFCFLDIRSPGLGDTAMYLCATRRGPDTGELFFGEGSRLTVL.